This section outlines one T cell receptor beta chain sequence together with its context. Its target is not known. The length of the CDR3 is 16 residues. Germline CDR1 is MNHNS and CDR2 is SASEGT. This sample is drawn from a study of T cells expressing NK-cell markers. Broader study findings: Questions lingered over whether expanded NKG2C+ T cell clones were HCMV-specific. 1.0-7.0% of CD8+ T cells in a handful of donors belonged to dominant NKG2C+ clonotypes.

cDNA encoding TCR beta was synthesized via 5'RACE template switching incorporating UMIs. From its re-call of the 5' RACE reads, TCRdb lists each CDR3 protein once, without DNA. The repertoire shows approximately 170,000 distinct CDR3 sequences; the top ten hold just over 20%. The V and J genes are TRBV6-1 and TRBJ2-1; the TCRdb D gene call, TRBD1, has no DNA to confirm it. Sample: blood T cells: a sorted CD56 or NKG2C T cell subset, CD4+ or CD8+ T cells, or bulk PBMC T cells (not recorded which). This clonotype was obtained from a man aged 18-75 years in good health. The CDR3 reads CASSPEGQGLSNEQFF.